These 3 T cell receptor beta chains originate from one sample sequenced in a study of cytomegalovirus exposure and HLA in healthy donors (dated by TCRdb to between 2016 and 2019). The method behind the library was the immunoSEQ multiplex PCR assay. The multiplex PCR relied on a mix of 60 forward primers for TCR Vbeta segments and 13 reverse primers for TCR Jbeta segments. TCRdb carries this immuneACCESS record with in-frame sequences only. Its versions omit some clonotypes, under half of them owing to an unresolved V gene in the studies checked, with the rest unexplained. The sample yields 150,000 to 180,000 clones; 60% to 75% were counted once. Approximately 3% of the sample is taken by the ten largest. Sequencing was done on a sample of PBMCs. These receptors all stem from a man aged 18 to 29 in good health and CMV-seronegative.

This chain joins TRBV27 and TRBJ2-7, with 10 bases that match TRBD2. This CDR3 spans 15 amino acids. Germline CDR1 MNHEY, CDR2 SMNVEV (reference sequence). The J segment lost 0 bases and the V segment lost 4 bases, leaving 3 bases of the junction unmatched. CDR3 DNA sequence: TGTGCCAGCAGTTCGATAGCGGGGGGCTCCTACGAGCAGTACTTC. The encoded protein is CASSSIAGGSYEQYF.

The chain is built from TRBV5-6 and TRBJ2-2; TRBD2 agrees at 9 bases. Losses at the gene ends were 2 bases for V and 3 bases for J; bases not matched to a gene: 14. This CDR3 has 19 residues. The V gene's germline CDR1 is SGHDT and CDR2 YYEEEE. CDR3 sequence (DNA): TGTGCCAGCAGCTTTCCGGGCGGGGGGGCCTGGTTAGACACCGGGGAGCTGTTTTTT. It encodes CASSFPGGGAWLDTGELFF.

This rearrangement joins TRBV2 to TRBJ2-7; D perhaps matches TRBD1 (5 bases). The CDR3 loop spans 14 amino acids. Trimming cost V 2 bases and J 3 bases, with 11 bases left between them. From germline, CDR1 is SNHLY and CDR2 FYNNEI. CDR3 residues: CASSESAGYYEQYF. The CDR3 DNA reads TGTGCCAGCAGTGAATCGGCAGGGTACTACGAGCAGTACTTC. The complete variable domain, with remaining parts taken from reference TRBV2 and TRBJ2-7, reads EPEVTQTPSHQVTQMGQEVILRCVPISNHLYFYWYRQILGQKVEFLVSFYNNEISEKSEIFDDQFSVERPDGSNFTLKIRSTKLEDSAMYFCASSESAGYYEQYFGPGTRLTVT.